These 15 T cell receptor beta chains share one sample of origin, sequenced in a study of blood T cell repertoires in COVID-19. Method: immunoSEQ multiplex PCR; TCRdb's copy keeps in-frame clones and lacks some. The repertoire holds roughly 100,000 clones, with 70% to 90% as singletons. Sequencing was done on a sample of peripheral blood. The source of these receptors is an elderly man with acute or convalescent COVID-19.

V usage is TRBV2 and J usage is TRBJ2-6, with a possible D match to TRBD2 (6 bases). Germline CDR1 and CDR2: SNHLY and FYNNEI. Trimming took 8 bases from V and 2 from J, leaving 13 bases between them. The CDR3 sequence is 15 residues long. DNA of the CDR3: TGTGCCAGCCGGCCGGGGGTCGCTGGGGCCAACGTCCTGACTTTC. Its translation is CASRPGVAGANVLTF.

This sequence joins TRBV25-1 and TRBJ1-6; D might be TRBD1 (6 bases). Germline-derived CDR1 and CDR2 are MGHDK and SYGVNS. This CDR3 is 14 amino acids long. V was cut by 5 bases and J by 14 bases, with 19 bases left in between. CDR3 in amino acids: CASSQTGQGGALHF. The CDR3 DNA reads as TGTGCCAGCAGTCAAACGGGACAAGGGGGGGCCCTCCACTTT. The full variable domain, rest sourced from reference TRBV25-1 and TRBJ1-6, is EADIYQTPRYLVIGTGKKITLECSQTMGHDKMYWYQQDPGMELHLIHYSYGVNSTEKGDLSSESTVSRIRTEHFPLTLESARPSHTSQYLCASSQTGQGGALHFGNGTRLTVT.

The CDR3 nucleotides are TGCGCCAGCAGCCAAGATACAGGGGGGAATTCACCCCTCCACTTT. Protein product: CASSQDTGGNSPLHF. V and J are TRBV4-3 and TRBJ1-6; 8 bases match TRBD1. The germline V gene encodes CDR1 LGHNA and CDR2 YSLEER. This CDR3 has 15 residues. J was trimmed by 7 bases and V by 0 bases; bases with no gene match: 2.

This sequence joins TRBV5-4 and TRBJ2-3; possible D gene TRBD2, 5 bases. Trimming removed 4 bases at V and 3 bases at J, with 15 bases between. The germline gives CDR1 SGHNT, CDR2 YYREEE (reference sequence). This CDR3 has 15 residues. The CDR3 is CASSPRALATDTQYF. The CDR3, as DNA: TGTGCCAGCAGCCCGCGAGCGCTAGCAACAGATACGCAGTATTTT.

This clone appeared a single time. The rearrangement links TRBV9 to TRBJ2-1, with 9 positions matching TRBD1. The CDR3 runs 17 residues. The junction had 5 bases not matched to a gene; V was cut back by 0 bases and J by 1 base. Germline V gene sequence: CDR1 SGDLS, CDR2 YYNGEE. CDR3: CASSVGPGQGSYNEQFF. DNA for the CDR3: TGTGCCAGCAGCGTAGGCCCCGGACAGGGGTCCTACAATGAGCAGTTCTTC.

The CDR3 sequence: CASSPPGGFLGKETQYF. The CDR3 region has the DNA TGTGCCAGCAGTCCACCGGGAGGCTTTTTGGGGAAAGAGACCCAGTACTTC. This chain uses TRBV28 with TRBJ2-5, with TRBD2 matching 7 bases. The germline gives CDR1 MDHEN, CDR2 SYDVKM. J was trimmed by 3 bases and V by 5 bases; bases with no gene match: 15. There are 17 residues in the CDR3.

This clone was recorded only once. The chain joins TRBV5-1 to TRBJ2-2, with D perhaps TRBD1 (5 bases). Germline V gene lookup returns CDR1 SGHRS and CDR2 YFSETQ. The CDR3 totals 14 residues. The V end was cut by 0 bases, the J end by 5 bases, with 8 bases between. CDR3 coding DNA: TGCGCCAGCAGCTTGGGCAGGGTTACCGGGGAGCTGTTTTTT. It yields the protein CASSLGRVTGELFF.

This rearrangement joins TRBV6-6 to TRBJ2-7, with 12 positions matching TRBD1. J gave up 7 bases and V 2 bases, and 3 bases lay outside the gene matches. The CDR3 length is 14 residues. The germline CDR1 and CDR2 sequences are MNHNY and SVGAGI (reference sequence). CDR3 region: CASSYGTGGFEQYF. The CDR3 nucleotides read TGTGCCAGCAGTTACGGGACAGGGGGCTTTGAGCAGTACTTC.

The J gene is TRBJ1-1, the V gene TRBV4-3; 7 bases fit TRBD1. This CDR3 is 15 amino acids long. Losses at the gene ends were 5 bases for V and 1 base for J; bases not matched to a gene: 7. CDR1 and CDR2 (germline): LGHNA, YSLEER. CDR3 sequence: CASSVQGGGNTEAFF. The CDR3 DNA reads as TGCGCCAGCAGCGTGCAGGGGGGTGGGAACACTGAAGCTTTCTTT.

CDR3 nucleotides: TGTGCCAGCAGCCTTAGGGAACTAGCGGGAGAATATGAGCAGTTCTTC. It specifies CASSLRELAGEYEQFF. The V and J genes are TRBV4-2 and TRBJ2-1, with 11 bases matching TRBD2. The CDR3 contains 16 residues. CDR1 and CDR2 (germline): LGHNA, YNFKEQ. V lost 4 bases and J lost 8; bases outside the gene matches: 10.

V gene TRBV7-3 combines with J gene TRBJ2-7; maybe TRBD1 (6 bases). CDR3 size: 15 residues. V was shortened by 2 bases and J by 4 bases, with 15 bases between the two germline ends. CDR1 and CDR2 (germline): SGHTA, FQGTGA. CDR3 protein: CASSLSAGAAYEQYF. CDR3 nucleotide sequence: TGTGCCAGCAGCTTATCGGCAGGGGCGGCGTACGAGCAGTACTTC.

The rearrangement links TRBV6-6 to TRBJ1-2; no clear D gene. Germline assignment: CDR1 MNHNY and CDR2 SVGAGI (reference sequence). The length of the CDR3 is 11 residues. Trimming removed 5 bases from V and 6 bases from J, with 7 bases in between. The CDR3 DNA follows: TGTGCCAGCAGTCCCGGGAATGGCTACACCTTC. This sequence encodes CASSPGNGYTF.

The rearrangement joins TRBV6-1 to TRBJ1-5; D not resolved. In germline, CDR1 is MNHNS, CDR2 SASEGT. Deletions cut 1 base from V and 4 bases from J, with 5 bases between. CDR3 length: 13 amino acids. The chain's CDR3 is CASSEGPNQPQHF. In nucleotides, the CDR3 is TGTGCCAGCAGTGAAGGGCCAAATCAGCCCCAGCATTTT.

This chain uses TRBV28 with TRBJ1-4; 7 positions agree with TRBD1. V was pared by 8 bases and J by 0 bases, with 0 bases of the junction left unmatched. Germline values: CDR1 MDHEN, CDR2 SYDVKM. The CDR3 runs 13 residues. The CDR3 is CASQGATNEKLFF. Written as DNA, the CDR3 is TGTGCCAGCCAGGGGGCAACTAATGAAAAACTGTTTTTT.

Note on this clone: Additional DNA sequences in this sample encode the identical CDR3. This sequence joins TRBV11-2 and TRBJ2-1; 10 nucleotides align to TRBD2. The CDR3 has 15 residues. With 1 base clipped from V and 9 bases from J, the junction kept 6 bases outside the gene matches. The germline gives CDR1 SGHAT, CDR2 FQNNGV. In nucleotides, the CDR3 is TGTGCCAGCAGCTTAGGGCTAGCGGGAGTCGGTGAGCAGTTCTTC. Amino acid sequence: CASSLGLAGVGEQFF.